This TCR beta chain was captured in a study of graft-versus-host responses after intestinal transplantation. The CDR3 consists of 14 residues. Germline V gene sequence: CDR1 MNHEY, CDR2 SVGAGI. Trimming cost V 2 bases and J 3 bases; bases outside gene matches: 3. Here immunoSEQ multiplex PCR was the method, and the copy in TCRdb shows in-frame clones only, minus some. The data hold around 19,000 clones, with less than 60% observed a single time. The source is a human patient who received an intestinal transplant. The sequenced sample was alloreactive CD4+ T cells from a mixed lymphocyte reaction culture, obtained before intestinal transplant. As to subset: CFSE-low proliferating T cells sorted from roughly 6-day pre-transplant mixed lymphocyte reaction (GvH or HvG direction). The chain is built from TRBV6-5 and TRBJ2-5; 7 bases align to TRBD1. CDR3: CASSYLDRKETQYF. Here the CDR3 DNA reads TGTGCCAGCAGTTACCTGGACAGGAAAGAGACCCAGTACTTC.